The 23 T cell receptor beta chains below all came from one sample that was sequenced in a study of cytotoxic CD8 clonotypes in ibrutinib-treated CLL. Some clones are missing from TCRdb's copy, which holds only in-frame ones; the method was immunoSEQ multiplex PCR. Of fewer than 400,000 clones in the sample, around 66% are singletons; the top ten hold around 6.5%. The specimen comprised PBMCs, sampled after 36 months of ibrutinib treatment. These receptor sequences come from a human donor with chronic lymphocytic leukemia.

V is TRBV6-6 and J is TRBJ2-3; D may be TRBD1 (6 bases). Germline V gives CDR1 MNHNY, CDR2 SVGAGI (reference sequence). Trimming pared 2 bases from V and 2 bases from J, leaving 11 bases between. The CDR3 loop spans 15 amino acids. The CDR3 is CASSYPGQITDTQYF. CDR3 DNA sequence: TGTGCCAGCAGTTACCCCGGACAGATCACAGATACGCAGTATTTT.

The genes are TRBV29-1 and TRBJ2-7; D possibly matches TRBD1 or TRBD2 (5 bases each). The CDR3 is 13 amino acids. CDR1 is SQVTM and CDR2 is ANQGSEA in the germline V gene. Trimming took 7 bases from V and 3 from J, leaving 16 bases between them. The CDR3: CSGSEGRLYEQYF. DNA for the CDR3: TGCAGCGGCAGTGAGGGACGGCTCTACGAGCAGTACTTC.

This clone was seen only once. This chain joins TRBV19 and TRBJ2-3, with D hard to call. Looked up from germline, CDR1 is LNHDA and CDR2 is SQIVND (reference sequence). The V end was cut by 3 bases, the J end by 0 bases, with 10 bases between. The CDR3 loop spans 15 amino acids. CDR3 coding DNA: TGTGCCAGTAGTATCCCTGGCAGAAGCACAGATACGCAGTATTTT. Protein product: CASSIPGRSTDTQYF.

The chain couples TRBV6-5 to TRBJ2-1; 9 bases map to TRBD2. This CDR3 has 15 residues. Unmatched junction bases numbered 8, after V lost 6 bases and J lost 5 bases. Germline CDR1 is MNHEY and CDR2 is SVGAGI. The DNA of the CDR3 is TGTGCCAGCAGACAAGGACTAGCGAGGAACAATGAGCAGTTCTTC. Its translation: CASRQGLARNNEQFF.

The chain combines TRBV6-5 with TRBJ1-2; 7 bases agree with TRBD1. CDR1 is MNHEY and CDR2 is SVGAGI in the germline V gene. The CDR3 totals 14 residues. V lost 5 bases, J lost 7 bases, and 10 bases stayed unmatched. CDR3 bases: TGTGCCAGCAGTACCGACAGGGTTGGTGGTGGCTACACCTTC. Amino acids: CASSTDRVGGGYTF.

This clone was seen a handful of times. The chain carries TRBV7-2 and TRBJ2-1, with 7 bases identical to TRBD1. Per the germline V gene, CDR1 is SGHTA and CDR2 is FQGNSA. The trim removed 1 base at V and 10 bases at J, leaving 4 bases unmatched. CDR3 length: 13 amino acids. CDR3 loop: CASSLGPTGEQFF. DNA of the CDR3: TGTGCCAGCAGCTTAGGCCCGACAGGGGAGCAGTTCTTC.

This clone came up a few times. This chain joins TRBV7-9 and TRBJ2-7; 8 positions match TRBD1. Looked up from germline, CDR1 is SEHNR and CDR2 is FQNEAQ (reference sequence). After removal of 2 bases from V and 2 bases from J, the junction contained 5 bases not matched to a gene. The CDR3 runs 15 residues. The CDR3 here is CASSLPRTGTYEQYF. CDR3 DNA: TGTGCCAGCAGCTTACCCAGGACAGGGACCTACGAGCAGTACTTC.

V usage is TRBV9 and J usage is TRBJ2-2, with D perhaps TRBD2 (6 bases). This CDR3 contains 14 residues. The V end lost 0 bases, the J end lost 6 bases, and 9 bases lay between the germline ends. The V gene's germline CDR1 is SGDLS and CDR2 YYNGEE. Here the CDR3 DNA reads TGTGCCAGCAGCGTAGGGAGGGCTCCCGGGGAGCTGTTTTTT. Translated: CASSVGRAPGELFF.

V and J are TRBV6-6 and TRBJ1-2; D might be TRBD1 (6 bases). The germline V and J ends were trimmed by 2 bases and 8 bases, with 15 bases remaining between them. Germline CDR1 is MNHNY and CDR2 is SVGAGI (reference sequence). This CDR3 region has 14 residues. The CDR3 DNA reads as TGTGCCAGCAGTTACACGCCAACAGGGTCCGGCTACACCTTC. Translation gives CASSYTPTGSGYTF.

The chain carries TRBV4-1 and TRBJ2-1; D gene ambiguous. The germline CDR1 and CDR2 sequences are MGHRA and YSYEKL. This CDR3 spans 16 amino acids. Between the trimmed V and J ends, which lost 4 bases and 6 bases, there was a span of 19 bases. Here the CDR3 reads CASSLQGSLIGNEQFF. In nucleotides, the CDR3 is TGCGCCAGCAGCCTCCAAGGATCGTTAATTGGCAATGAGCAGTTCTTC.

This clone showed up just a few times. CDR3 DNA sequence: TGCGCCAGCAGCCCCGGGGTGCTAGCCTACGAGCAGTACTTC. It encodes CASSPGVLAYEQYF. This chain uses TRBV4-1 with TRBJ2-7; D may be TRBD2 (5 bases). Germline loops: CDR1 MGHRA, CDR2 YSYEKL. Between the trimmed V and J ends, which lost 4 bases and 2 bases, there was a span of 12 bases. The CDR3 spans 14 residues.

This clone has only a few counts. CDR3 bases: TGTGCCAGCTCGCGAGACAGCGGCAATTCACCCCTCCACTTT. Its protein is CASSRDSGNSPLHF. The chain uses TRBV18 and TRBJ1-6; a possible D gene is TRBD1 (5 bases). Germline V gene lookup returns CDR1 KGHSH and CDR2 LQKENI. The CDR3 length is 14 residues. V was clipped by 6 bases and J by 7 bases, with 13 bases between them.

The chain has TRBV10-3 and TRBJ2-7; no clear D gene. Between the trimmed V and J ends, which lost 10 bases and 3 bases, there was a span of 13 bases. This CDR3 is built from 12 residues. Germline-derived CDR1 and CDR2 are ENHRY and SYGVKD. As DNA, the CDR3 is TGTGCCACACGTCCCAGACTCTACGAGCAGTACTTC. Its translation: CATRPRLYEQYF.

The chain couples TRBV9 to TRBJ1-2; 9 nucleotides agree with TRBD1. Germline V gene lookup returns CDR1 SGDLS and CDR2 YYNGEE. J was trimmed by 6 bases and V by 0 bases; bases with no gene match: 0. CDR3 length: 13 amino acids. CDR3 sequence (DNA): TGTGCCAGCAGCGTAGGGACAGGGGATGGCTACACCTTC. Translated, it gives CASSVGTGDGYTF.

The rearrangement joins TRBV19 to TRBJ2-2; D is possibly TRBD1 (5 bases). Trimming cost V 1 base and J 0 bases, with 21 bases left between them. The germline CDR1 and CDR2 sequences are LNHDA and SQIVND (reference sequence). This CDR3 is built from 20 residues. CDR3 DNA: TGTGCCAGTAGTATAGCCCTCCTACAGGAGAAATCACCGAACACCGGGGAGCTGTTTTTT. It yields the protein CASSIALLQEKSPNTGELFF.

The V and J genes are TRBV7-9 and TRBJ2-3; 7 bases match TRBD2. Germline V gene sequence: CDR1 SEHNR, CDR2 FQNEAQ (reference sequence). V trimming: 4 bases; J trimming: 3 bases; junction bases outside the gene matches: 7. This CDR3 region has 15 residues. Here the CDR3 reads CASSSRAGRTDTQYF. The CDR3, as DNA: TGTGCCAGCAGCTCCCGCGCCGGGAGGACAGATACGCAGTATTTT.

This clone was observed a few times. The rearrangement joins TRBV10-1 to TRBJ2-3, with D unclear. The CDR3 runs 14 residues. V was shortened by 3 bases and J by 0 bases, with 7 bases between the two germline ends. CDR1 is WNHNN and CDR2 is SYGVQD in the germline V gene (reference sequence). The CDR3: CASSEDRSTDTQYF. CDR3 nucleotides: TGCGCCAGCAGTGAAGACCGAAGCACAGATACGCAGTATTTT.

This clone showed up just a few times. This chain connects TRBV18 to TRBJ1-6; TRBD1 agrees at 10 bases. The CDR3 runs 16 residues. J was trimmed by 10 bases and V by 4 bases; bases with no gene match: 10. From germline, CDR1 is KGHSH and CDR2 LQKENI. The CDR3 DNA sequence: TGTGCCAGCTCACGTACCCTTGGGACAGGGGAATCACCCCTCCACTTT. Its translation: CASSRTLGTGESPLHF.

The rearrangement uses TRBV10-3 and TRBJ2-1, with 11 bases identical to TRBD2. Germline CDR1 and CDR2: ENHRY and SYGVKD. The CDR3 has 15 amino acids. The V segment lost 4 bases and the J segment 3 bases; nucleotides outside the gene matches: 2. CDR3 coding DNA: TGTGCCATCAGTGCTAGCGGGGGGCACTACAATGAGCAGTTCTTC. Translating gives CAISASGGHYNEQFF.

The J gene is TRBJ1-1, the V gene TRBV4-2; D is unclear. The CDR3 runs 15 residues. Germline V gene data show CDR1 as LGHNA and CDR2 as YNFKEQ. Trimming left V 1 base short and J 3 bases short, with 12 bases between. CDR3 region: CASSQATRWDTEAFF. For the CDR3, the DNA is TGTGCCAGCAGCCAAGCGACCCGTTGGGACACTGAAGCTTTCTTT.

With respect to this clone: The same CDR3 is also encoded by other DNA sequences in this sample. The J gene is TRBJ2-2, the V gene TRBV20-1; D is undetermined. V lost 1 base and J 6 bases, leaving 3 bases between the germline ends. The germline CDR1 and CDR2 sequences are DFQATT and SNEGSKA (reference sequence). The CDR3 runs 11 residues. CDR3 DNA sequence: TGCAGTGCTAGAGTCGCCGGGGAGCTGTTTTTT. This encodes CSARVAGELFF.

This clone was seen a handful of times. This chain joins TRBV20-1 and TRBJ2-1; D not certain. V was cut by 1 base and J by 4 bases, with 2 bases left in between. CDR1 is DFQATT and CDR2 is SNEGSKA in the germline V gene (reference sequence). The CDR3 length is 11 residues. CDR3 nucleotide sequence: TGCAGTGCTAGAGGATACAATGAGCAGTTCTTC. It encodes CSARGYNEQFF.

The chain is built from TRBV7-2 and TRBJ2-3; D possibly matches TRBD1 or TRBD2 (5 bases each). V was clipped by 1 base and J by 8 bases, with 22 bases between them. The length of the CDR3 is 17 residues. Germline V gene lookup returns CDR1 SGHTA and CDR2 FQGNSA. The CDR3 nucleotides are TGTGCCAGCAGCTTAGGAGGGACCGGTCAGTTAAGGGGTACGCAGTATTTT. Translation: CASSLGGTGQLRGTQYF.